The 8 T cell receptor beta chains reported below all come from one sample, sequenced in a study of Graves' ophthalmopathy and Graves' hyperthyroidism. RNA served as the template for amplifying TCR beta CDR3 regions. An initial RT-PCR round employing HTBI primers preceded a second-round multiplex PCR. TCRdb reanalysed the multiplex PCR reads using MiXCR and keeps one entry per CDR3 protein. The sample consists of 350,000 to 400,000 distinct CDR3 sequences, about 16% of them appearing once. The sequencing sample was made of peripheral blood. These TCRs come from a woman aged 18-30 years with stable Graves' hyperthyroidism.

This clonotype was counted many times. The V and J genes are TRBV12-3 or TRBV12-4 and TRBJ1-5, with unresolved D. V lost 2 bases and J lost 2, with 22 bases in between. The CDR3 totals 19 residues. CDR3 residues: CASSLNPAEGRRGNQPQHF. The CDR3 DNA follows: TGTGCCAGCAGTTTAAATCCCGCTGAAGGGCGAAGAGGCAATCAGCCCCAGCATTTT.

There are many counts of this clonotype. The chain has TRBV20-1 and TRBJ1-5; the match to TRBD1 covers 7 bases. The CDR3 runs 15 residues. Germline CDR1 DFQATT, CDR2 SNEGSKA (reference sequence). The trim removed 2 bases at V and 1 base at J, leaving 5 bases unmatched. The CDR3: CSARPTGTSNQPQHF. Written as DNA, the CDR3 is TGCAGTGCTAGACCGACAGGGACGAGCAATCAGCCCCAGCATTTT.

This clonotype was counted only a few times. The chain links TRBV5-1 to TRBJ2-7, with D perhaps matching TRBD1 (6 bases). Looked up from germline, CDR1 is SGHRS and CDR2 is YFSETQ. The CDR3 loop spans 14 amino acids. V lost 0 bases and J lost 5, with 12 bases in between. The CDR3 is CASSLDRVVNEQYF. CDR3 nucleotides: TGCGCCAGCAGCTTGGACAGGGTGGTAAACGAGCAGTACTTC. Drawing the rest from reference TRBV5-1 and TRBJ2-7, the complete variable domain is KAGVTQTPRYLIKTRGQQVTLSCSPISGHRSVSWYQQTPGQGLQFLFEYFSETQRNKGNFPGRFSGRQFSNSRSEMNVSTLELGDSALYLCASSLDRVVNEQYFGPGTRLTVT.

The chain couples TRBV20-1 to TRBJ1-6; TRBD1 might be the D (6 bases). The CDR3 loop spans 14 amino acids. Per the germline V gene, CDR1 is DFQATT and CDR2 is SNEGSKA (reference sequence). V was clipped by 0 bases and J by 12 bases, with 15 bases between them. The CDR3 DNA reads as TGCAGTGCTAGAGATCCGAGGGTAGGGGGACCCCTCCACTTT. Translated, it gives CSARDPRVGGPLHF.

This clonotype appeared a few times. The chain uses TRBV20-1 and TRBJ2-5; TRBD2 agrees at 7 bases. CDR1 is DFQATT and CDR2 is SNEGSKA in the germline V gene (reference sequence). Trimming at V came to 0 bases and at J to 4 bases, leaving 8 bases not matched to a gene. The CDR3 is 15 amino acids. As DNA, the CDR3 is TGCAGTGCTAGAGATAGTACCGGACTAGGAGAGACCCAGTACTTC. This translates into CSARDSTGLGETQYF.

Many counts were recorded for this clonotype. This chain links TRBV6-1 with TRBJ2-7, with 10 bases that match TRBD2. The CDR3 length is 15 residues. Trimming took 6 bases from V and 3 from J; bases not matched to a gene: 8. The germline gives CDR1 MNHNS, CDR2 SASEGT. CDR3: CASRTPSGGIYEQYF. The CDR3 DNA follows: TGTGCCAGCAGAACCCCTAGCGGGGGTATCTACGAGCAGTACTTC.

The table lists this clonotype with many counts. The chain uses TRBV12-3 or TRBV12-4 and TRBJ2-7, with D perhaps assigned TRBD1 or TRBD2 (6 bases each). Trimming left V 1 base short and J 4 bases short, with 23 bases between. This CDR3 has 18 amino acids. The CDR3 spells CASSLVHSAWRGLYEQYF. The DNA for the CDR3 is TGTGCCAGCAGTTTAGTCCACTCGGCATGGAGGGGGTTATACGAGCAGTACTTC.

Ten or more counts support this clonotype. The chain links TRBV6-2 or TRBV6-3 to TRBJ1-2; the D gene is possibly TRBD1 (5 bases). The CDR3 sequence is 12 residues long. V lost 7 bases and J lost 4, with 10 bases in between. Germline CDR1 MNHEY, CDR2 SVGEGT. The CDR3: CASNEGRYGYTF. The CDR3 bases are TGTGCCAGCAACGAGGGGCGCTATGGCTACACCTTC.